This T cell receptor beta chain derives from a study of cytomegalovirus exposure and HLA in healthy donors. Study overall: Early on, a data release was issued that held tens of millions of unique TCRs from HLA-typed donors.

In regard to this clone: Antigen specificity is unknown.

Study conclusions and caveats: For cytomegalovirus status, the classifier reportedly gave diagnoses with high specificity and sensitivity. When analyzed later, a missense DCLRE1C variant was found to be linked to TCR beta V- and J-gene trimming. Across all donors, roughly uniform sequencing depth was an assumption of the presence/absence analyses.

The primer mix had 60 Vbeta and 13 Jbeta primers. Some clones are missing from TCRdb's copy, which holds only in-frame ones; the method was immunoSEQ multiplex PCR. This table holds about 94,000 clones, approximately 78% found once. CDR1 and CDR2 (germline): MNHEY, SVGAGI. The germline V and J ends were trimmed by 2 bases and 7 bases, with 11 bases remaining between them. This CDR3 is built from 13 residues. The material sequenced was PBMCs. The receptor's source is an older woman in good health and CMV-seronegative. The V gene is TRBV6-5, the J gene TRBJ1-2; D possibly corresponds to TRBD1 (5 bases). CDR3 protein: CASSYRGAAGYTF. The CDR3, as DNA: TGTGCCAGCAGTTACCGCGGGGCGGCTGGCTACACCTTC.